A single sample gave rise to the 32 T cell receptor beta chains below, sequenced in a study of graft-versus-host responses after intestinal transplantation. Antigens of these TCRs are unknown. The protocol was immunoSEQ multiplex PCR, while the TCRdb copy is restricted to in-frame clones and leaves out a portion. The repertoire consists of about 110,000 clones, with 90% to 95% occurring once and the leading ten covering approximately 1.2%. Sequenced material: unstimulated CD8+ T cells sorted from spleen or lymph node cells, taken before transplant. These receptors came from a human donor who was the organ donor for an intestinal transplant.

The rearrangement joins TRBV4-1 to TRBJ2-1; TRBD2 might be the D (6 bases). The CDR3 contains 15 residues. V was clipped by 4 bases and J by 4 bases, with 14 bases between them. Germline V gene lookup returns CDR1 MGHRA and CDR2 YSYEKL. CDR3: CASSPADYVYNEQFF. In DNA, the CDR3 is TGCGCCAGCAGCCCTGCGGACTACGTATACAATGAGCAGTTCTTC.

The chain combines TRBV7-9 with TRBJ1-2; D gene ambiguous. Germline loops: CDR1 SEHNR, CDR2 FQNEAQ (reference sequence). The length of the CDR3 is 13 residues. The germline V and J ends were trimmed by 3 bases and 8 bases, with 13 bases remaining between them. The CDR3 DNA is TGTGCCAGCAGCTTTTCGGGCCCGGTAGGCTACACCTTC. Translated: CASSFSGPVGYTF.

V is TRBV28 and J is TRBJ2-7; no clear D. V was shortened by 8 bases and J by 6 bases, with 20 bases between the two germline ends. This CDR3 comprises 14 residues. Germline loops: CDR1 MDHEN, CDR2 SYDVKM. The CDR3 is CASRPAYDGAEQYF. CDR3 nucleotides: TGTGCCAGCCGACCCGCTTACGATGGCGCCGAGCAGTACTTC.

The genes are TRBV4-1 and TRBJ2-2; D not certain. The V gene lost 1 base and the J gene lost 4 bases, with 4 bases spanning the gap. The CDR3 length is 13 residues. Germline CDR1 is MGHRA and CDR2 is YSYEKL. CDR3 loop: CASSQVITGELFF. As DNA, the CDR3 is TGCGCCAGCAGCCAAGTGATCACCGGGGAGCTGTTTTTT.

This clone showed up just once. The chain uses TRBV18 and TRBJ1-1; D ambiguous. Germline CDR1 and CDR2: KGHSH and LQKENI. This CDR3 spans 14 amino acids. V lost 2 bases and J 4 bases, leaving 11 bases between the germline ends. The CDR3 here is CASSPAARSTEAFF. CDR3 DNA sequence: TGTGCCAGCTCACCAGCAGCCCGGAGCACTGAAGCTTTCTTT.

The V and J genes are TRBV5-4 and TRBJ2-7; D remains ambiguous. The CDR3 totals 13 residues. Germline assignment: CDR1 SGHNT and CDR2 YYREEE (reference sequence). V lost 0 bases and J 0 bases, leaving 4 bases between the germline ends. CDR3 DNA: TGTGCCAGCAGCTTGGTCCCCTCCTACGAGCAGTACTTC. Translation gives CASSLVPSYEQYF. Combining the CDR3 with reference TRBV5-4 and TRBJ2-7 gives the whole variable domain ETGVTQSPTHLIKTRGQQVTLRCSSQSGHNTVSWYQQALGQGPQFIFQYYREEENGRGNFPPRFSGLQFPNYSSELNVNALELDDSALYLCASSLVPSYEQYFGPGTRLTVT.

This sequence joins TRBV5-6 and TRBJ1-5; possibly TRBD1 for D (5 bases). The CDR3 runs to 15 residues. V lost 1 base and J lost 0, with 8 bases in between. The germline gives CDR1 SGHDT, CDR2 YYEEEE. This CDR3 reads CASSLWGPSNQPQHF. Here the CDR3 DNA reads TGTGCCAGCAGCTTGTGGGGACCTAGCAATCAGCCCCAGCATTTT.

V and J are TRBV2 and TRBJ1-2; TRBD1 matches at 9 bases. Unmatched junction bases numbered 5, after V lost 8 bases and J lost 4 bases. From germline, CDR1 is SNHLY and CDR2 FYNNEI. CDR3 length: 13 amino acids. In DNA form, the CDR3 reads TGTGCCAGCCCGGACAGGGGTTTCTATGGCTACACCTTC. Translated: CASPDRGFYGYTF. Variable domain in full (rest from reference TRBV2 and TRBJ1-2): EPEVTQTPSHQVTQMGQEVILRCVPISNHLYFYWYRQILGQKVEFLVSFYNNEISEKSEIFDDQFSVERPDGSNFTLKIRSTKLEDSAMYFCASPDRGFYGYTFGSGTRLTVV.

The rearrangement links TRBV6-1 to TRBJ1-1, with D possibly matching TRBD1 (6 bases). The CDR3 runs 15 residues. CDR1 is MNHNS and CDR2 is SASEGT in the germline V gene. V was pared by 1 base and J by 10 bases, with 19 bases between. CDR3 sequence reads: CASSEVKLGTKGAFF. The CDR3 DNA reads TGTGCCAGCAGTGAAGTTAAACTGGGGACAAAGGGAGCTTTCTTT.

This chain uses TRBV7-6 with TRBJ2-3; 8 nucleotides agree with TRBD2. Germline V gene lookup returns CDR1 SGHVS and CDR2 FNYEAQ. The CDR3 is made up of 17 amino acids. V was clipped by 1 base and J by 2 bases; unmatched bases: 8. CDR3 DNA: TGTGCCAGCAGCTTAGGGGGCGGCGGGAGGTTCACAGATACGCAGTATTTT. It translates to CASSLGGGGRFTDTQYF.

This chain links TRBV4-3 with TRBJ2-7; tentatively, D is TRBD1 (5 bases). Germline assignment: CDR1 LGHNA and CDR2 YSLEER. The CDR3 contains 17 residues. Trimming shortened V by 0 bases and J by 2 bases, and 17 bases separated the two germline ends. The CDR3: CASSQDYGASVPYEQYF. The CDR3 DNA reads TGCGCCAGCAGCCAAGATTATGGGGCGTCAGTCCCCTACGAGCAGTACTTC.

This rearrangement joins TRBV7-6 to TRBJ2-7; D not certain. The V end lost 1 base, the J end lost 3 bases, and 7 bases lay between the germline ends. There are 13 residues in the CDR3. Per germline, CDR1 SGHVS and CDR2 FNYEAQ. This CDR3 is CASSLGGDYEQYF. For the CDR3, the DNA is TGTGCCAGCAGCTTAGGAGGAGACTACGAGCAGTACTTC.

The rearrangement links TRBV27 to TRBJ2-1; D is undetermined. The CDR3 extends over 14 amino acids. The V and J ends lost 7 bases and 6 bases respectively, with 16 bases between them. The germline CDR1 and CDR2 sequences are MNHEY and SMNVEV (reference sequence). CDR3 loop: CASKRRALINEQFF. CDR3 DNA: TGTGCCAGCAAGAGAAGGGCCTTGATCAATGAGCAGTTCTTC.

This chain connects TRBV6-5 to TRBJ1-2; 9 nucleotides align to TRBD1. This CDR3 region has 13 residues. Trimming removed 6 bases from V and 8 bases from J; junction bases left unmatched: 7. Germline V gene data show CDR1 as MNHEY and CDR2 as SVGAGI. The CDR3 sequence: CASSNTGGGGYTF. CDR3 nucleotide sequence: TGTGCCAGCAGCAATACAGGGGGCGGAGGCTACACCTTC.

In its sample, this clone was seen once. The J gene is TRBJ2-7, the V gene TRBV2; 10 bases are a match to TRBD2. The germline CDR1 and CDR2 sequences are SNHLY and FYNNEI. This CDR3 has 15 amino acids. Trimming cost V 3 bases and J 5 bases; bases outside gene matches: 7. CDR3 sequence reads: CASSDPASGSHEQYF. The CDR3, as DNA: TGTGCCAGCAGTGATCCGGCTAGCGGGAGCCACGAGCAGTACTTC.

CDR3 nucleotides: TGTGCCAGTAGTCAGGCCGGGACTGAAGCTTTCTTT. Its translation is CASSQAGTEAFF. V and J are TRBV19 and TRBJ1-1; no clear D gene. Germline CDR1 is LNHDA and CDR2 is SQIVND (reference sequence). V was clipped by 5 bases and J by 5 bases, with 9 bases between them. The CDR3 is made up of 12 amino acids.

The chain joins TRBV4-2 to TRBJ1-1; tentatively, D is TRBD1 (5 bases). The germline CDR1 and CDR2 sequences are LGHNA and YNFKEQ. V was cut by 1 base and J by 0 bases, with 12 bases left in between. The CDR3 has 16 residues. The DNA for the CDR3 is TGTGCCAGCAGCCAAGCCCCGGGGGGTTTGAACACTGAAGCTTTCTTT. Translated: CASSQAPGGLNTEAFF.

This sequence joins TRBV6-1 and TRBJ1-1; 7 nucleotides line up with TRBD1. Germline trimming cut 0 bases from V and 0 bases from J; bases unmatched to any gene: 7. The CDR3 covers 17 residues. In germline, CDR1 is MNHNS, CDR2 SASEGT. In nucleotides, the CDR3 is TGTGCCAGCAGTGAAGCGGGTACAGGGGCCATGAACACTGAAGCTTTCTTT. Protein product: CASSEAGTGAMNTEAFF.

The gene calls are TRBV9 and TRBJ2-1, with 8 bases fitting TRBD2. CDR1 and CDR2 (germline): SGDLS, YYNGEE. This CDR3 is 17 amino acids long. V lost 5 bases and J lost 0; bases outside the gene matches: 10. The CDR3 DNA reads as TGTGCCAGCAGGCCCGGGGGGGGCTCCAACTCCTACAATGAGCAGTTCTTC. Protein sequence: CASRPGGGSNSYNEQFF.

The chain is built from TRBV7-9 and TRBJ2-6; D remains unclear. The V gene's germline CDR1 is SEHNR and CDR2 FQNEAQ (reference sequence). This CDR3 spans 14 amino acids. With 4 bases removed from V and 0 bases from J, the gap between germline ends came to 4 bases. The CDR3 protein is CASSSYSGANVLTF. CDR3 DNA sequence: TGTGCCAGCAGCTCGTACTCTGGGGCCAACGTCCTGACTTTC.

This clone was seen a few times. V and J are TRBV6-4 and TRBJ1-2, with D unclear. The CDR3 has 13 amino acids. Germline V gives CDR1 MRHNA, CDR2 SNTAGT. V was trimmed by 4 bases and J by 8 bases, leaving 14 bases between them. This chain's CDR3 is CASSGASVRGYTF. The CDR3 region has the DNA TGTGCCAGCAGTGGGGCCTCGGTCCGGGGCTACACCTTC.

The gene calls are TRBV11-3 and TRBJ2-2, with unresolved D. Germline V gene sequence: CDR1 SGHNT, CDR2 YENEEA. V lost 1 base, J lost 7 bases, and 13 bases lay in between. The CDR3 has 15 residues. The CDR3 loop reads CASSLARGLRGELFF. The DNA for the CDR3 is TGTGCCAGCAGCTTAGCTCGCGGCCTCCGCGGGGAGCTGTTTTTT.

Regarding this clone: This sample includes further DNA sequences coding for the same CDR3. The rearrangement joins TRBV28 to TRBJ2-7; D not certain. V was cut by 2 bases and J by 4 bases, with 6 bases left in between. There are 12 residues in the CDR3. CDR1 and CDR2 (germline): MDHEN, SYDVKM. The CDR3 region has the DNA TGTGCCAGCAGTTTAGGTCTATACGAGCAGTACTTC. Residues: CASSLGLYEQYF. The variable domain in full, with the rest retrieved from reference TRBV28 and TRBJ2-7, is DVKVTQSSRYLVKRTGEKVFLECVQDMDHENMFWYRQDPGLGLRLIYFSYDVKMKEKGDIPEGYSVSREKKERFSLILESASTNQTSMYLCASSLGLYEQYFGPGTRLTVT.

CDR3 region: CASRAQRESNTGELFF. DNA for the CDR3: TGTGCAAGTCGCGCACAGCGGGAATCGAACACCGGGGAGCTGTTTTTT. The rearrangement links TRBV12-2 to TRBJ2-2; the table's D gene call, TRBD2, was not cross checked with the DNA. TRBV12-2 is tagged as a pseudogene. The CDR3 consists of 16 residues.

The V gene is TRBV25-1, the J gene TRBJ2-4, with D perhaps matching TRBD2 (6 bases). CDR3 size: 17 residues. Germline V gene data show CDR1 as MGHDK and CDR2 as SYGVNS. The V and J ends lost 1 base and 4 bases respectively, with 17 bases between them. The CDR3 is CASSELAARWDKNIQYF. Here the CDR3 DNA reads TGTGCCAGCAGTGAATTAGCGGCTAGGTGGGATAAAAACATTCAGTACTTC.

The chain employs TRBV19 and TRBJ2-5; D is perhaps TRBD1 (6 bases). Gene TRBJ2-7 matches the end of the DNA better, so the J call may be wrong. CDR1 is LNHDA and CDR2 is SQIVND in the germline V gene (reference sequence). The CDR3 runs to 14 residues. CDR3 protein: CASSQGKRTYEQYF. In DNA, the CDR3 is TGTGCCAGTAGCCAGGGGAAAAGAACCTACGAGCAGTACTTC.

This rearrangement joins TRBV6-6 to TRBJ1-4, with 8 bases lining up with TRBD1. CDR1 is MNHNY and CDR2 is SVGAGI in the germline V gene (reference sequence). The CDR3 loop spans 14 amino acids. Unmatched junction bases numbered 7, after V lost 5 bases and J lost 8 bases. CDR3 sequence: CASSTTGGGEKLFF. In nucleotides, the CDR3 is TGTGCCAGCAGTACAACAGGGGGTGGCGAAAAACTGTTTTTT.

The CDR3 DNA sequence: TGTGCCAGCAGCTTAAAAGGGGGCAATCAGCCCCAGCATTTT. It codes for CASSLKGGNQPQHF. The V gene is TRBV7-8, the J gene TRBJ1-5; D is perhaps TRBD1 (5 bases). V lost 2 bases, J lost 2 bases, and 7 bases lay in between. Germline CDR1 is SGHVS and CDR2 is FQNEAQ. The CDR3 consists of 14 residues.

The chain carries TRBV7-3 and TRBJ2-7; 8 positions match TRBD2. Germline CDR1 is SGHTA and CDR2 is FQGTGA. V lost 5 bases to trimming and J lost 9 bases; unmatched junction nucleotides: 12. The length of the CDR3 is 14 residues. CDR3 sequence: CASSPGGTSLLQYF. DNA of the CDR3: TGTGCCAGCAGCCCAGGCGGGACTAGTCTACTGCAGTACTTC.

The chain uses TRBV7-2 and TRBJ2-3; 7 bases fit TRBD2. This CDR3 is 19 amino acids long. Germline CDR1 SGHTA, CDR2 FQGNSA. Trimming cost V 2 bases and J 1 base; bases outside gene matches: 15. CDR3 residues: CASSLPLNAGVFGTDTQYF. DNA for the CDR3: TGTGCCAGCAGCTTACCCCTCAACGCGGGAGTTTTTGGCACAGATACGCAGTATTTT.

V and J are TRBV4-3 and TRBJ1-2; TRBD1 aligns across 9 bases. CDR3 length: 15 residues. Germline V lookup: CDR1 LGHNA, CDR2 YSLEER. Germline trimming cut 0 bases from V and 8 bases from J; bases unmatched to any gene: 7. In nucleotides, the CDR3 is TGCGCCAGCAGCCAAGATTTGGGGACAGGGCAAGGCTACACCTTC. Protein sequence: CASSQDLGTGQGYTF.

This chain links TRBV14 with TRBJ2-5; 8 nucleotides match TRBD1. CDR1 and CDR2 from the germline V gene are SGHDN and FVKESK. V was pared by 0 bases and J by 4 bases, with 1 base of the junction left unmatched. CDR3 length: 14 amino acids. The CDR3 loop is CASSQDRGRETQYF. Here the CDR3 DNA reads TGTGCCAGCAGCCAAGACAGGGGGCGAGAGACCCAGTACTTC.